This TCR beta chain was recovered during a study of blood T cell repertoires in COVID-19. The protocol was immunoSEQ multiplex PCR, while the TCRdb copy is restricted to in-frame clones and leaves out a portion. The data hold 300,000 to 400,000 clones, with more than 80% observed a single time. CDR3 length: 13 residues. V was cut by 4 bases and J by 6 bases, with 13 bases left in between. From germline, CDR1 is SEHNR and CDR2 FQNEAQ (reference sequence). This TCR was sampled from a man aged 18 to 30 who had recovered from COVID-19. The chain uses TRBV7-9 and TRBJ2-7; TRBD2 is a possible D gene (5 bases). Sequencing input: PBMCs or T cells enriched from blood (not recorded which). The CDR3 region has the DNA TGTGCCAGCAGCTCCAAATCGGGGTCCGAGCAGTACTTC. It encodes CASSSKSGSEQYF.